The present T cell receptor beta chain was sequenced within a study of cytotoxic CD8 clonotypes in ibrutinib-treated CLL (dated by TCRdb to 2020 to 2023). In the study overall: The cohort included more than 14 treatment-naive and under 13 relapsed/refractory patients; around 18 were IGHV unmutated. Samples at response were collected after a median of about 12 months of treatment, with a range of about 6 to 36 months. Responses were partial in roughly 24 patients and complete in 2; after median approximately 69 months follow-up, roughly 15 stayed in remission and some twelve progressed. Longitudinal samples were available for 26 of the 86 trial participants. Cryopreserved peripheral blood mononuclear cells were obtained prior to treatment, at the time of response, and at either disease progression or sustained remission. Every remission and progressive disease sample was obtained while ibrutinib was still being received by the patients. On average, each sample yielded about 250,000 productive templates and about 94,000 productive rearrangements.

The germline V gene supplies CDR1 SGHRS and CDR2 YFSETQ. The cysteine opens and the phenylalanine closes a CDR3 of 14 amino acids. The CDR3 DNA has 42 bases and is translated from base 1. V lost 4 bases and J lost 3 bases; the stretch between them is 14 bases long. Each clonotype received, on average, around 10x coverage in deep resolution sequencing performed on a MiSeq, where the target depth lay between 1 in 1 million and 1 in 200,000 T cells. The immunoSEQ hsTCRB Kit was used to generate the TCR beta libraries. The paper's data handling went like this. ImmunoSEQ Data Assistant and ImmunoSEQ Analyzer were used for data analysis, and V, D and J genes were assigned according to IMGT definitions. Clonality, which ranges from 0 to 1, was calculated by subtracting the normalized Shannon entropy of productive rearrangement frequencies from one. Public clonotype analysis was restricted to overrepresented clonotypes comprising at least 0.05% of each patient's repertoire. About a dozen repertoires from age-matched healthy donors, obtained from immuneACCESS, served as clonality controls. TCRdb limited this immuneACCESS table to in-frame rearrangements with V and J called. A share of clones is missing; checked studies link under half to unresolved V genes, and the rest is unexplained. V, J and clone size are those of that table, while D and trimming were read from the DNA. The sample table shows about 200,000 clones, and around 72% are seen once. Around 15% of the sample lies in the top ten.

The time point label, as the study defines it: 24 months on ibrutinib. For TCR beta library preparation, roughly 2 micrograms of genomic DNA were extracted from the cryopreserved PBMCs. High-throughput TCR beta sequencing was performed on longitudinal blood samples from CLL patients receiving ibrutinib monotherapy. The patients were enrolled in a single-center, open-label phase 2 trial of ibrutinib monotherapy. The research as a whole found: Public clonotypes were rare and either contracted or stayed stable during treatment, and the rise in clonality at ibrutinib response reflected the expansion of private clonotypes. Lymph node repertoires were not examined, and the timing of sampling was not matched between patients in sustained remission and those whose disease progressed. Clonality increased at ibrutinib response, stayed stable in sustained remission, and fell back toward baseline at progression. At baseline, clonality was higher than in age-matched healthy donors and showed a strong correlation with circulating CD8+ T-cell counts.

Points on this clone: Its specific antigen is unknown. Base qualities are not provided; no much larger clone lies one nucleotide away.

The sequencing here drew on PBMCs, taken after 24 months of ibrutinib treatment. Here the chain combines TRBV5-1 and TRBJ2-7, with TRBD1 perhaps the D gene, on 6 matching bases. The origin of this receptor is a human donor with chronic lymphocytic leukemia. The DNA sequence follows: TGCGCCAGCAGCGAAAAGGGGGTAATCTACGAGCAGTACTTC. Its coded protein is CASSEKGVIYEQYF.